This T cell receptor (beta chain) is drawn from a study of T cells in Graves' hyperthyroidism and ophthalmopathy (dated by TCRdb to the late 2010s). Background on the whole study: Peripheral blood was sampled at the time of initial diagnosis, prior to any treatment. The 100 discovery patients were randomly split 7:3 into training and test sets. The study also compared thyroid tissue and blood T-cell repertoires from about six Graves' hyperthyroidism patients. Once sampling was done, hyperthyroidism patients were given methimazole at a starting dose of 30 mg daily, whereas ophthalmopathy patients were given high-dose intravenous methylprednisolone. According to the paper, TCR Vbeta CDR3 sequencing was carried out on roughly 130 peripheral blood samples, which came from 40 to 45 ophthalmopathy, under 85 hyperthyroidism and 17 progressor patients. To identify TCR V-J signatures that set the groups apart, the researchers used a discovery cohort of 95 to 100 patients, made up of under 50 with Graves' ophthalmopathy and 55 to 65 with stable Graves' hyperthyroidism. Prospective prediction of ophthalmopathy was tested in an independent validation cohort of 18 to 20 hyperthyroidism patients and 15 to 17 patients who later progressed to ophthalmopathy.

V loses 5 bases at its end and J loses 5 bases; junction bases beyond the gene matches: 10. The cysteine opens and the phenylalanine closes a CDR3 of 15 amino acids. Just CDR3 DNA is preserved here, 45 bases in frame from base 1. According to the germline V gene, CDR1 reads KGHDR and CDR2 reads SFDVKD. TCR beta CDR3 regions were amplified from RNA transcripts. A first-round RT-PCR of the TCR CDR3 used the HTBI primer set with the Qiagen OneStep RT-PCR kit. Libraries were constructed in a second round of multiplex PCR, after which size selection and purification were performed. Sequencing of the libraries was done on an Illumina HiSeq2000 using paired-end 100 bp reads. The paper's data handling went like this. SOAPnuke was used to process the raw data, throwing out any read that contained adapters or uncalled bases, had a mean Phred below 15, or lacked an exact constant-primer or identifier match. COPE v1.2.5 was used to merge high-quality paired reads, and clonotypes were defined as unique nucleotide sequences. Clonotypes were aligned to IMGT TRBV, TRBD and TRBJ reference segments using MiTCR v1.1. Only V-J combinations with frequency above 0.0001, covering 98% to 99.2% of repertoires, were analysed. The TCS score was defined as the ratio of F50 (clonal expansion) to E x V (chaos), calculated using BLOSUM62-based TCRdist between CDR3 peptides within each V-J. Welch's t-statistics and random forest reduced fewer than 600 V-J features to 13, which were used in a naive Bayes classifier (R e1071). TCRdb reworked the public reads: Q25 trimming with fastp, MiXCR clone assembly, productive beta chains retained. Records with the same CDR3 protein are collapsed into one entry carrying the most frequent genes and DNA. The V and J calls and clone size come from TCRdb's table, not from the authors' own analysis. A total of 300,000 to 450,000 distinct CDR3 sequences appear in this sample, roughly 18% of them only once. The ten largest clones represent less than 45% of the sample.

Moderately to severely active disease, a Clinical Activity Score of at least 3, a NOSPECS grade of at least 4, and a duration under 3 months were present in ophthalmopathy patients. Exclusion was applied to patients with uncontrolled infections, other autoimmune diseases, pregnancy or lactation. Diagnoses were based on clinical symptoms, serum thyroxine and TRAb, thyroid ultrasound and orbital computed tomography. PBMCs were separated from roughly 9.3 ml of fresh peripheral blood using Ficoll-Paque density gradient centrifugation. Total RNA was extracted using Trizol reagent, and RNA quality was assessed on an Agilent 2100 Bioanalyzer. The paper's findings and limits, for the study overall: During validation, the model predicted progression to ophthalmopathy a median of around six months ahead of onset, with around 71% sensitivity and 72.22% specificity. Sample size was not statistically predetermined, and investigators were not blinded to group allocation. Ophthalmopathy was separated from stable hyperthyroidism by a 13 V-J signature model, with 85% to 90% sensitivity and 81% to 83% specificity obtained in cross-validation and 80%/75% obtained in testing. Most expanded thyroid clonotypes (frequency above 0.001) were also detected in blood, a finding suggesting that blood repertoires may reflect thyroid immune responses.

Ten or more counts support this clonotype. Its recognized antigen is unknown. Within one base of it there is no much larger clone, and no base qualities were kept. This TCR came from a man aged 18-30 years with Graves' ophthalmopathy. The chain uses TRBV24-1 and TRBJ2-5, and 7 junction bases match TRBD2. Sequenced input: blood. The CDR3 in this case is CATSGRRGVLETQYF. The nucleotide sequence reads as follows: TGTGCCACCAGTGGCCGACGGGGGGTACTTGAGACCCAGTACTTC.